The T cell receptor (beta chain) under discussion was sequenced for a study of blood T cell repertoires in COVID-19. The germline V gene encodes CDR1 SEHNR and CDR2 FQNEAQ (reference sequence). CDR3 length: 17 amino acids. Trimming took 3 bases from V and 4 from J; bases not matched to a gene: 4. TCRdb's copy holds only in-frame clones and misses some; the assay was immunoSEQ multiplex PCR. Among fewer than 250,000 clones, 85% to 90% were seen once, and the ten largest hold about 1%. The study drew participants aged about 18 to 89 years from roughly 25 US areas. Clinical history reported by participants formed the basis on which cohorts were assigned.

Sequencing was performed on PBMCs or T cells enriched from blood (not recorded which). This chain uses TRBV7-9 with TRBJ2-6, with 12 bases aligning to TRBD2. The source of this sequence is a man between 45 and 60 years old who had been exposed to COVID-19. This chain's CDR3 is CASSLTSGSSGANVLTF. CDR3 bases: TGTGCCAGCAGCTTGACTAGCGGGAGTTCCGGGGCCAACGTCCTGACTTTC.